The TCR beta chain under discussion was sequenced for a study of blood T cell repertoires in COVID-19 (TCRdb year 2020). Some background on the complete study: The collaborator samples originated in the United States, Italy and Spain and spanned the acute and convalescent phases of COVID-19. The repertoires were released in a freely available public database meant as a resource for research on the immune response to SARS-CoV-2. Where HLA class I and class II types were available, the types were taken from metadata supplied by the sample provider, not from assay-based typing. Samples came from the ongoing ImmuneRACE study (first 160 participants) plus 1,254 subjects from 6 global collaborators. The dataset comprised deeply sampled blood TCRbeta repertoires from subjects exposed to, actively infected with, or recovered from COVID-19. The material from the prospective study consisted of cDNA or gDNA derived from T cells, B-cell-depleted T cells, or PBMCs. Nearly every sample came with metadata listing a de-identified subject ID, COVID-19 status, age in years and sex. The paper as a whole reports these results and caveats: The amount of clinical and demographic metadata varied by source and participant and was provided uncurated.

TCRbeta CDR3 regions were amplified from genomic DNA by means of the immunoSEQ Assay, a bias-controlled multiplex PCR. Per the authors' processing: Nucleated cell counts per sample were estimated from amplification of reference gene primers within the assay. To quantify the absolute abundance of each unique TCRbeta CDR3 rearrangement, sequence reads were collapsed and filtered. For each sample, productive Simpson clonality was calculated as the square root of Simpson's diversity index over productive rearrangements. The clones in this table, taken by TCRdb from immuneACCESS, are in-frame only. Not every clone is retained; where verified, under half of the shortfall comes from an unresolved V gene, and the cause of the rest is unknown. V, J and clone size are those of that table, while D and trimming were read from the DNA. For this sample the table gives 160,000 or so clones, of which about 80% were detected only once. About 1.5% of the sample comes from the top ten.

Each collaborating institution followed its own protocols to collect whole blood in K2EDTA tubes. Collaborator samples were shipped for TCRbeta analysis as frozen whole blood, isolated PBMCs, or DNA extracted from either sample type. About this clone itself: It has no known antigen specificity. No qualities accompany the bases; no much larger clone lies one base away.

Sequenced: peripheral blood. The TCR comes from a human donor in a cohort sampled during active COVID-19.

DNA sequence: TGTGCCAGCAACCGACTGCCGGGACTAGCGGACACAGATACGCAGTATTTT. This is translated as CASNRLPGLADTDTQYF. In this chain, TRBV7-9 is recombined with TRBJ2-3, with 11 bases in between that match TRBD2. Reading the germline V gene (reference sequence) gives CDR1 SEHNR and CDR2 FQNEAQ. Unmatched junction bases come to 11, with V trimmed by 7 bases and J by 2 bases. From the cysteine up to the phenylalanine, the CDR3 has a length of 17 residues. Only CDR3 DNA remains: 51 bases, in frame from the first base.